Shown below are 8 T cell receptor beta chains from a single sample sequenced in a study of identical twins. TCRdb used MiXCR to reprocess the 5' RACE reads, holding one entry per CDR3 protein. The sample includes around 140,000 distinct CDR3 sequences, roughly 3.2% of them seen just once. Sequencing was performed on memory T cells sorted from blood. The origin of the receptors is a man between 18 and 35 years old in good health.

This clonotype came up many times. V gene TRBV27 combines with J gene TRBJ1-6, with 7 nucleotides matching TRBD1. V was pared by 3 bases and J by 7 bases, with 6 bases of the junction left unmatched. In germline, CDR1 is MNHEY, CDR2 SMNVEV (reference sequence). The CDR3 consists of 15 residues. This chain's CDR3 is CASSFQGGVNSPLHF. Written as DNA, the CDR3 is TGTGCCAGCAGTTTTCAAGGGGGCGTCAATTCACCCCTCCACTTT.

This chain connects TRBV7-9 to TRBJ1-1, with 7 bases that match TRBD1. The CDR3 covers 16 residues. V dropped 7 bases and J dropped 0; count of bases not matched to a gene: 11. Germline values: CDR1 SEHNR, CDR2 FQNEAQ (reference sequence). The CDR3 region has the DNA TGTGCCAGCAAGTGGAAGGGGGCGGGTGTGAACACTGAAGCTTTCTTT. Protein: CASKWKGAGVNTEAFF.

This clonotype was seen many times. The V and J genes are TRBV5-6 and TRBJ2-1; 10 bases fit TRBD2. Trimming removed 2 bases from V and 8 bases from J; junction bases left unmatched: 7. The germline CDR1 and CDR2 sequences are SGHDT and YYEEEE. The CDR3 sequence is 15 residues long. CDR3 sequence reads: CASSFRLAGADEQFF. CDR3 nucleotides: TGTGCCAGCAGCTTCAGGCTAGCGGGAGCAGATGAGCAGTTCTTC.

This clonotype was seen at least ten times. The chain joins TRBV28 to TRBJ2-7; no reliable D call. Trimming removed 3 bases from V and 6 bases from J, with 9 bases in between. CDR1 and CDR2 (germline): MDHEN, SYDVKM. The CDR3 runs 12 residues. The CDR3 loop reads CASSFMTSEQYF. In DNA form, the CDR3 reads TGTGCCAGCAGTTTTATGACTTCCGAGCAGTACTTC.

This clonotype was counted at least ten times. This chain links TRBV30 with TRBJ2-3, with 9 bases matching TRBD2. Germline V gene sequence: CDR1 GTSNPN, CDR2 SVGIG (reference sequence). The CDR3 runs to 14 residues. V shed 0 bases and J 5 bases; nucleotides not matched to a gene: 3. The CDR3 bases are TGTGCCTGGAGTGTAGCGGGAGGCGGAGATACGCAGTATTTT. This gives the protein CAWSVAGGGDTQYF. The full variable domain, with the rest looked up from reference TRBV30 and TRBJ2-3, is SQTIHQWPATLVQPVGSPLSLECTVEGTSNPNLYWYRQAAGRGLQLLFYSVGIGQISSEVPQNLSASRPQDRQFILSSKKLLLSDSGFYLCAWSVAGGGDTQYFGPGTRLTVL.

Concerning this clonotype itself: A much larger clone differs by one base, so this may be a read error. The CDR3 DNA is TGTGCCAGCAGCCCGTACCACACTGAAGCTTTCTTT. Translating it yields CASSPYHTEAFF. This sequence joins TRBV5-4 and TRBJ1-1; D gene ambiguous. This CDR3 comprises 12 residues. V shed 4 bases and J shed 3 bases, with 7 bases lying between them. CDR1 and CDR2 from the germline V gene are SGHNT and YYREEE (reference sequence).

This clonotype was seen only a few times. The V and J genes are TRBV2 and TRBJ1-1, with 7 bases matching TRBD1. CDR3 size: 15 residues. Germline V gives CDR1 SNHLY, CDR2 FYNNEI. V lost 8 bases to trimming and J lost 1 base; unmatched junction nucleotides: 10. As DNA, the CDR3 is TGTGCCAGCCACAGGGGAGGTCAGCAGAACACTGAAGCTTTCTTT. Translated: CASHRGGQQNTEAFF. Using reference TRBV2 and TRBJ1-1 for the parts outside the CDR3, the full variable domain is EPEVTQTPSHQVTQMGQEVILRCVPISNHLYFYWYRQILGQKVEFLVSFYNNEISEKSEIFDDQFSVERPDGSNFTLKIRSTKLEDSAMYFCASHRGGQQNTEAFFGQGTRLTVV.

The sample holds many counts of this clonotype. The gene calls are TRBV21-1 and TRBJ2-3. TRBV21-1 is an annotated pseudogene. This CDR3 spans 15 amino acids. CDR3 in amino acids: CASNASRTSPDTQYF. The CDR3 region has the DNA TGTGCCAGCAACGCGAGTAGGACTAGCCCAGATACGCAGTATTTT.